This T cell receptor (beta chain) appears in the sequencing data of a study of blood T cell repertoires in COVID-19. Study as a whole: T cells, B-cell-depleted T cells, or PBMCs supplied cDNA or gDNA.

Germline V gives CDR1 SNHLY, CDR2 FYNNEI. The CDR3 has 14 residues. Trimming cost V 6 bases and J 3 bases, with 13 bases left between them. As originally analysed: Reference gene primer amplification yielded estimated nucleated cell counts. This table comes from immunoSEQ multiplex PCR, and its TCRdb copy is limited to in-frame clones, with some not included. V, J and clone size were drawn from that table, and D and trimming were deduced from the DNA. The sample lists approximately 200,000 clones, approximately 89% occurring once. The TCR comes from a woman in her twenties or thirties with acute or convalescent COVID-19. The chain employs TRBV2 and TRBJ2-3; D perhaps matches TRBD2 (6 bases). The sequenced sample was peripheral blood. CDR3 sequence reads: CASRPGVLTDTQYF. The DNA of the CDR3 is TGTGCCAGCAGACCGGGAGTTCTAACAGATACGCAGTATTTT.